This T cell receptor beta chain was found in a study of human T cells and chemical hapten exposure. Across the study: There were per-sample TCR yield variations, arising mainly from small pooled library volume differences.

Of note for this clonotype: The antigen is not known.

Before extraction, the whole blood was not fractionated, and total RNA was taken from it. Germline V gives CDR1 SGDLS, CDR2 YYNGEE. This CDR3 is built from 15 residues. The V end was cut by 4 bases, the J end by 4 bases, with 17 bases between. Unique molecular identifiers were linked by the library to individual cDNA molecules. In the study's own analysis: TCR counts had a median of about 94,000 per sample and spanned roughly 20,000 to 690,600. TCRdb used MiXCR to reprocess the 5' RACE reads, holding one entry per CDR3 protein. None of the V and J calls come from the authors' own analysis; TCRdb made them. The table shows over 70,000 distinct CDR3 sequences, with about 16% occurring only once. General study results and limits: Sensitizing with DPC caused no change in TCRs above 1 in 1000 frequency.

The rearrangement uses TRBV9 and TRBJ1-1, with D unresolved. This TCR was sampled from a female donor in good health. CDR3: CASSSGLPKVTEAFF. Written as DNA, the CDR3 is TGTGCCAGCAGCTCTGGACTCCCGAAAGTCACTGAAGCTTTCTTT.